A selection of T cell receptor beta chains follows, all from one sample in a study of pediatric ulcerative colitis. Data came from immunoSEQ multiplex PCR; TCRdb stores just in-frame clones and leaves some out. The table lists around 13,000 clones, approximately 80% of them singletons, with approximately 4.8% in the top ten. What was sequenced was gut tissue. The receptors derive from a boy aged 5-17 years who was a control in a study of pediatric ulcerative colitis. CDR3s leave out the opening cysteine and the closing phenylalanine or tryptophan.

J gene: TRBJ2-3
V gene: TRBV5-1
CDR3 protein: ASMETPTDTQY

J gene: TRBJ2-1
V gene: TRBV9
CDR3 protein: ASSPRENYNEQF

J gene: TRBJ2-5
V gene: TRBV28
CDR3 protein: ASSPGQSETQY

J gene: TRBJ1-4
V gene: TRBV5-1
CDR3 protein: ASSFQPNEKLF

J gene: TRBJ2-1
V gene: TRBV9
CDR3 protein: ASSAGQEYNEQF

J gene: TRBJ2-1
V gene: TRBV7-3
CDR3 protein: ASSPGTVRSEQF

J gene: TRBJ1-2
V gene: TRBV6-1
CDR3 protein: AGRTGTAYGYT

J gene: TRBJ2-1
V gene: TRBV19
CDR3 protein: ASSITSGRVSYNEQF

J gene: TRBJ2-4
V gene: TRBV12-2
CDR3 protein: ASRLAGSQNIQY

J gene: TRBJ1-3
V gene: TRBV29-1
CDR3 protein: SVVGEGAGNTIY

J gene: TRBJ2-3
V gene: TRBV9
CDR3 protein: ASSVGAGATDTQY

J gene: TRBJ1-2
V gene: TRBV19
CDR3 protein: ASTLTGGHGGYGYT

J gene: TRBJ1-1
V gene: TRBV29-1
CDR3 protein: SVDTEAF

J gene: TRBJ2-2
V gene: TRBV9
CDR3 protein: ASSGPGTVNTGELF

J gene: TRBJ1-2
V gene: TRBV14
CDR3 protein: ASSRDRQVRGYT

J gene: TRBJ2-3
V gene: TRBV7-2
CDR3 protein: ASSLGLARNTDTQY